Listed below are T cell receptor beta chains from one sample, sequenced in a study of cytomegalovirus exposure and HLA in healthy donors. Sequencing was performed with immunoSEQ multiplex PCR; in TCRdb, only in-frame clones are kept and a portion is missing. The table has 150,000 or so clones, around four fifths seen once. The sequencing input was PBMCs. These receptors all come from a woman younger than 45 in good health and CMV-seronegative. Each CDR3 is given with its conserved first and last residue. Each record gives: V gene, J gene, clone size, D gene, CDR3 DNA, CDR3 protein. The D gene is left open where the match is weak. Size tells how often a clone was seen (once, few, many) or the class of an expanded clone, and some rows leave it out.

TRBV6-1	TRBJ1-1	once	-	TGTGCCAGCAGTGAAATTTTAGGGGGTTGGCCTGAAGCTTTCTTT	CASSEILGGWPEAFF
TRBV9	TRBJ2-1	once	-	TGTGCCAGCAGCCCGCAAGTAGCGGCCTACAATGAGCAGTTCTTC	CASSPQVAAYNEQFF
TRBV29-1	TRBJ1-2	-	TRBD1	TGCAGCGTTTCCGACGGGACAGGGGGCACTCATGGCTACACCTTC	CSVSDGTGGTHGYTF
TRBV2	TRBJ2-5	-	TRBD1	TGTGCCAGTCCCCAAGGAACAGGGGACCAAGAGACCCAGTACTTC	CASPQGTGDQETQYF
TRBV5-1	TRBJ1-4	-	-	TGCGCCAGCAGCTACGGGGGGGGAAGTGAAAAACTGTTTTTT	CASSYGGGSEKLFF
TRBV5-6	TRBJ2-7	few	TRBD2	TGTGCCAGCAGCTCATTAGCGGGGGCCAGCTACGAGCAGTACTTC	CASSSLAGASYEQYF
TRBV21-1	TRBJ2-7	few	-	TGTGCCAGCAACCACGGGAGGTACGAGCAGTACTTC	CASNHGRYEQYF
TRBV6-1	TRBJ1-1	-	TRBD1	TGTGCCAGCAGTTTTACCGGGACAGTCCTTGAAGCTTTCTTT	CASSFTGTVLEAFF
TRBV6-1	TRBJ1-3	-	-	TGTGCCAGCAGCGGGGGTGAGGGAAACACCATATATTTT	CASSGGEGNTIYF
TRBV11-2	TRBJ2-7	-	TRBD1	TGTGCCAGCAGCACCCACAGGGGCCCAGTCTACGAGCAGTACTTC	CASSTHRGPVYEQYF
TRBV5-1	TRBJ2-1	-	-	TGCGCCAGCAGCGCTGACGGAGGAGCCTACAATGAGCAGTTCTTC	CASSADGGAYNEQFF
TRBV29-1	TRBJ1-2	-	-	TGCAGCGGAAGGACAGTTTATGGCTACACCTTC	CSGRTVYGYTF
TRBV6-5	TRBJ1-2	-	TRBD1	TGTGCCAGCAGTCCCCTGGGACAGCCTGATTATGGCTACACCTTC	CASSPLGQPDYGYTF
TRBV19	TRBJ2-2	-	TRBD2	TGTGCCAGTAGTATGGCGGGAGGATGGACCGGGGAGCTGTTTTTT	CASSMAGGWTGELFF
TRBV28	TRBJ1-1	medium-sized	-	TGTGCCAGCAGTTTCGGATTTGGGGCAGGGACTGAAGCTTTCTTT	CASSFGFGAGTEAFF
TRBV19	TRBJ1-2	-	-	TGTGCCAGTAGTCCGGACACCTGGAAACGAAGGGCTAACACCTTC	CASSPDTWKRRANTF
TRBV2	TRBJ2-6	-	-	TGTGCCATCGACCCAGAGGCTGGGGCCAACGTCCTGACTTTC	CAIDPEAGANVLTF
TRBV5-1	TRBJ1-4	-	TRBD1	TGCGCCAGCGCCCTCGACAGGGCAACTAATGAAAAACTGTTTTTT	CASALDRATNEKLFF
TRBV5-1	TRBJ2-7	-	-	TGCGCCAGCAGCTTGGGGTTGCGGGGCTTCGACGAGCAGTACTTC	CASSLGLRGFDEQYF
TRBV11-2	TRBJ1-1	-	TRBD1	TGTGCCAGCAGCCTGCGACAGGGTTTACCGAACACTGAAGCTTTCTTT	CASSLRQGLPNTEAFF
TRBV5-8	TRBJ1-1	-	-	TGTGCCAGCAGCTTGCGTCCAGTGACTGAAGCTTTCTTT	CASSLRPVTEAFF
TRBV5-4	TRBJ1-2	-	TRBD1	TGTGCCAGCAGCGCCCCCGGGGACAGGGGGATCTATGGCTACACCTTC	CASSAPGDRGIYGYTF
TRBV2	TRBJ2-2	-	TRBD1	TGTGCCAGCATAGGGACAGCGAACACCGGGGAGCTGTTTTTT	CASIGTANTGELFF
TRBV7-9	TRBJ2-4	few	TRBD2	TGTGCCAGCAGCTTATGGGGAGGGGAAAACATTCAGTACTTC	CASSLWGGENIQYF
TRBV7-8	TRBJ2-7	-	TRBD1	TGTGCCAGCAAGGAAGGACAGGCATACGAGCAGTACTTC	CASKEGQAYEQYF
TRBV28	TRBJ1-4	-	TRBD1	TGTGCCAGCAGTCCACGGACAGGAGAATATGGAAAACTGTTTTTT	CASSPRTGEYGKLFF
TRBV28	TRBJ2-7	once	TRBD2	TGTGCCAGCAGCCCGCTAGCGGGGGTAGGCGAGCAGTACTTC	CASSPLAGVGEQYF
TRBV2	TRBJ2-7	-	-	TGTGCCAGCAAGCCTCGACAGAAAAGTACTTTTGGAGAGCAGTACTTC	CASKPRQKSTFGEQYF
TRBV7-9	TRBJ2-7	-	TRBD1	TGTGCCAGCAGCCCACGACAGGGGAGCTCCTACGAGCAGTACTTC	CASSPRQGSSYEQYF
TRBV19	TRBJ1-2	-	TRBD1	TGTGCCAGTAGTATCCGGGACAGGGGGCAAGGCTATGGCTACACCTTC	CASSIRDRGQGYGYTF
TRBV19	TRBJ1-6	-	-	TGTGCCAGTAGTATTAGTCTTAATTCACCCCTCCACTTT	CASSISLNSPLHF
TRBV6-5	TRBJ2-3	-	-	TGTGCCAGCAGTCCCGGGGGGCCTGCAGATACGCAGTATTTT	CASSPGGPADTQYF
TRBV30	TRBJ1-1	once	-	TGTGCCTGGAGTGTACACCGTGCGGCTGAAGCTTTCTTT	CAWSVHRAAEAFF